This T cell receptor beta chain appears in the sequencing data of a study of control samples from healthy donors and cancer patients. The data were produced by immunoSEQ multiplex PCR, yet TCRdb's version contains in-frame clones alone and is incomplete. The table lists 150,000 to 200,000 clones, around 94% of them singletons. This receptor was obtained from a man aged 55 to 70 with colorectal cancer. The sequencing input was PBMCs.

The CDR3 nucleotides are TGTGCCAGCAGCTTTAAGACAGGGGCCGAGCAGTACTTC. It codes for CASSFKTGAEQYF. The chain joins TRBV7-2 to TRBJ2-7, with 8 bases fitting TRBD1. The CDR3 totals 13 residues. Germline assignment: CDR1 SGHTA and CDR2 FQGNSA. Unmatched junction bases numbered 4, after V lost 3 bases and J lost 6 bases.